Presented here are 26 T cell receptor beta chains from one specimen sequenced in a study of cytomegalovirus exposure and HLA in healthy donors. It was with 60 Vbeta and 13 Jbeta primers that the PCR ran. Some clones are missing from TCRdb's copy, which holds only in-frame ones; the method was immunoSEQ multiplex PCR. The top ten hold about 6.8% of the sample, which has about 140,000 clones, about 80% seen once. The source material was PBMCs. The receptors were sampled from a man aged 40-49 years in good health and CMV-seropositive.

The rearrangement links TRBV19 to TRBJ1-1; possibly TRBD1 for D (6 bases). The CDR3 has 13 residues. Trimming took 8 bases from V and 0 from J, leaving 10 bases between them. Looked up from germline, CDR1 is LNHDA and CDR2 is SQIVND (reference sequence). The CDR3 DNA reads TGTGCCAGTTTTGGACAGATGAACACTGAAGCTTTCTTT. It translates to CASFGQMNTEAFF.

This clone is a singleton in its sample. The CDR3 coding sequence is TGTGCCAGCGAGCTTACGGGAGGGGGTGAGCAGTACTTC. It codes for CASELTGGGEQYF. The chain employs TRBV7-2 and TRBJ2-7, with 8 positions matching TRBD2. The germline V gene encodes CDR1 SGHTA and CDR2 FQGNSA. This CDR3 is built from 13 residues. V lost 8 bases to trimming and J lost 7 bases; unmatched junction nucleotides: 10.

This clone came up once. The chain couples TRBV5-5 to TRBJ1-1; 7 nucleotides align to TRBD1. Germline lookup yields CDR1 SGHKS and CDR2 YYEKEE (reference sequence). The CDR3 extends over 15 amino acids. Germline trimming cut 3 bases from V and 1 base from J; bases unmatched to any gene: 6. The CDR3 bases are TGTGCCAGCAGCTGGGGGGACAGATCGAACACTGAAGCTTTCTTT. This translates into CASSWGDRSNTEAFF. Full variable domain (missing parts from reference TRBV5-5 and TRBJ1-1): DAGVTQSPTHLIKTRGQQVTLRCSPISGHKSVSWYQQVLGQGPQFIFQYYEKEERGRGNFPDRFSARQFPNYSSELNVNALLLGDSALYLCASSWGDRSNTEAFFGQGTRLTVV.

J is TRBJ2-1 and V is TRBV7-9, with a possible D match to TRBD2 (6 bases). V was clipped by 5 bases and J by 4 bases, with 21 bases between them. The germline CDR1 and CDR2 sequences are SEHNR and FQNEAQ (reference sequence). The CDR3 runs 17 residues. The CDR3 DNA reads as TGTGCCAGCAGCAAGGGACTTAGGACTCTCCTATACAATGAGCAGTTCTTC. It translates to CASSKGLRTLLYNEQFF.

The chain carries TRBV2 and TRBJ2-5; no clear D. V was pared by 0 bases and J by 14 bases, with 13 bases between. This CDR3 has 12 residues. Germline values: CDR1 SNHLY, CDR2 FYNNEI. The CDR3: CASSEARSNIYF. CDR3 coding DNA: TGTGCCAGCAGTGAAGCGCGGTCGAATATCTACTTC.

V is TRBV7-9 and J is TRBJ1-1; D not certain. CDR1 and CDR2 from the germline V gene are SEHNR and FQNEAQ (reference sequence). The V end was cut by 1 base, the J end by 5 bases, with 8 bases between. The CDR3 is made up of 13 amino acids. This chain's CDR3 is CASSLDVETEAFF. The CDR3 coding sequence is TGTGCCAGCAGCTTAGACGTGGAGACTGAAGCTTTCTTT.

The rearrangement links TRBV19 to TRBJ1-3; D perhaps matches TRBD1 (6 bases). The CDR3 consists of 16 residues. Germline CDR1 and CDR2: LNHDA and SQIVND (reference sequence). Trimming pared 6 bases from V and 3 bases from J, leaving 18 bases between. The DNA for the CDR3 is TGTGCCAGTAGAACTCTACAGGGACGAGTTGGAAACACCATATATTTT. It encodes CASRTLQGRVGNTIYF.

The chain is built from TRBV12-2 and TRBJ1-2. TRBV12-2 is deemed a pseudogene. The CDR3 has 17 residues. The CDR3 loop is CASRLTVAVAVNYGYTF. In nucleotides, the CDR3 is TGTGCAAGTCGCTTAACGGTTGCGGTGGCTGTTAACTATGGCTACACCTTC.

The gene calls are TRBV7-7 and TRBJ2-7, with 7 bases that match TRBD2. V lost 6 bases to trimming and J lost 4 bases; unmatched junction nucleotides: 12. CDR1 and CDR2 (germline): SSHAT, FNYEAQ (reference sequence). CDR3 length equals 15 residues. The CDR3 DNA is TGTGCCAGCAGTCCGATAGGGGAGGGCCCTTACGAGCAGTACTTC. It specifies CASSPIGEGPYEQYF.

CDR3 sequence (DNA): TGTGCCAGCAGCCAATCCGGGACAGCTACGAACACCGGGGAGCTGTTTTTT. This sequence encodes CASSQSGTATNTGELFF. This rearrangement joins TRBV7-3 to TRBJ2-2, with TRBD1 matching over 7 bases. The J segment lost 0 bases and the V segment lost 5 bases, leaving 9 bases of the junction unmatched. The CDR3 loop spans 17 amino acids. CDR1 and CDR2 (germline): SGHTA, FQGTGA.

This clone was counted a single time. The same CDR3 can be traced to other DNA sequences in this sample. The chain joins TRBV18 to TRBJ1-6; 10 bases line up with TRBD1. The CDR3 spans 14 residues. V lost 8 bases, J lost 7 bases, and 5 bases stayed unmatched. CDR1 KGHSH and CDR2 LQKENI come from the germline V gene. CDR3 sequence (DNA): TGTGCCAGCAGACCGGGACAGGGGAATTCACCCCTCCACTTT. This translates into CASRPGQGNSPLHF.

This clone was seen only once. The CDR3, as DNA: TGCGCCAGCAGTCACGGACAGCAAGAGACCCAGTACTTC. Protein product: CASSHGQQETQYF. V is TRBV5-1 and J is TRBJ2-5; the D gene is possibly TRBD1 (6 bases). There are 13 residues in the CDR3. CDR1 SGHRS and CDR2 YFSETQ come from the germline V gene. Trimming removed 5 bases at V and 2 bases at J, with 10 bases between.

The V and J genes are TRBV21-1 and TRBJ2-7; no DNA check was done on the table's D call, TRBD2. TRBV21-1 is annotated as a pseudogene. The CDR3 is made up of 16 amino acids. Written as DNA, the CDR3 is TGTGCCAGCAGCATCACTAGCGAGATCACATCCTACGAGCAGTACTTC. Protein sequence: CASSITSEITSYEQYF.

The chain recombines TRBV2 with TRBJ1-5, with unresolved D. The CDR3 is made up of 12 amino acids. Between the trimmed V and J ends, which lost 7 bases and 6 bases, there was a span of 10 bases. Germline V gene lookup returns CDR1 SNHLY and CDR2 FYNNEI. The CDR3 loop reads CASNPASQPQHF. Here the CDR3 DNA reads TGTGCCAGCAATCCAGCGAGTCAGCCCCAGCATTTT.

This clone was seen more than once but under ten times. The V and J genes are TRBV7-9 and TRBJ1-4; TRBD1 matches 7 bases. This CDR3 region has 14 residues. Germline CDR1 and CDR2: SEHNR and FQNEAQ (reference sequence). V lost 5 bases to trimming and J lost 8 bases; unmatched junction nucleotides: 8. The CDR3 reads CASSPGQPREKLFF. In nucleotides, the CDR3 is TGTGCCAGCAGCCCGGGACAGCCGCGGGAAAAACTGTTTTTT.

This clone occurred once. The chain links TRBV30 to TRBJ1-2; 8 bases are a match to TRBD1. The germline CDR1 and CDR2 sequences are GTSNPN and SVGIG (reference sequence). V was pared by 4 bases and J by 8 bases, with 3 bases of the junction left unmatched. CDR3 length: 11 amino acids. The CDR3 bases are TGTGCCTGGAACTACAGGGGGGGCTACACCTTC. Its translation: CAWNYRGGYTF.

The genes are TRBV27 and TRBJ1-2; tentative D call: TRBD1 (6 bases). Germline V lookup: CDR1 MNHEY, CDR2 SMNVEV (reference sequence). The CDR3 totals 12 residues. V was clipped by 6 bases and J by 7 bases, with 12 bases between them. The DNA of the CDR3 is TGTGCCAGCAGCTTACAGGGATTTGGCTACACCTTC. It codes for CASSLQGFGYTF.

The V call is TRBV12-2, the J call TRBJ1-2; the tabulated D call, TRBD1, remains unverified against the DNA. TRBV12-2 is given as a pseudogene. The CDR3 extends over 15 amino acids. This chain's CDR3 is CASRFDRGPNYGYTF. The CDR3 DNA reads TGTGCAAGTCGCTTTGACAGGGGACCTAACTATGGCTACACCTTC.

This CDR3 reads CASTATSGSSYNEQFF. The CDR3 region has the DNA TGTGCCAGCACAGCAACGAGCGGGAGTTCCTACAATGAGCAGTTCTTC. The chain is built from TRBV2 and TRBJ2-1; the match to TRBD2 covers 8 bases. CDR1 SNHLY and CDR2 FYNNEI come from the germline V gene. With 7 bases clipped from V and 1 base from J, the junction kept 9 bases outside the gene matches. The CDR3 is 16 amino acids.

The table lists this clone with a count of one. This chain connects TRBV30 to TRBJ2-7; tentatively, D is TRBD2 (5 bases). CDR1 is GTSNPN and CDR2 is SVGIG in the germline V gene (reference sequence). V lost 0 bases and J 4 bases, leaving 10 bases between the germline ends. The CDR3 has 13 residues. DNA for the CDR3: TGTGCCTGGAGTGTTGTGGACTTTTACGAGCAGTACTTC. Its protein product is CAWSVVDFYEQYF.

J is TRBJ1-2 and V is TRBV5-1, with a weak D call TRBD1 (6 bases). CDR3 length equals 17 residues. Trimming removed 0 bases from V and 0 bases from J, with 15 bases in between. In germline, CDR1 is SGHRS, CDR2 YFSETQ. CDR3 coding DNA: TGCGCCAGCAGCTTGGAGGGGACACTTATCGCTAACTATGGCTACACCTTC. This sequence encodes CASSLEGTLIANYGYTF.

CDR3 loop: CASGTGDEQYF. In DNA, the CDR3 is TGTGCCAGCGGTACAGGGGACGAGCAGTACTTC. This chain connects TRBV11-3 to TRBJ2-7, with TRBD1 matching over 7 bases. Germline-derived CDR1 and CDR2 are SGHNT and YENEEA. The CDR3 is 11 amino acids. With 8 bases clipped from V and 5 bases from J, the junction kept 3 bases outside the gene matches.

The chain uses TRBV9 and TRBJ2-3; D may be TRBD1 (5 bases). The CDR3 loop spans 16 amino acids. Germline assignment: CDR1 SGDLS and CDR2 YYNGEE. V lost 0 bases and J lost 2, with 13 bases in between. CDR3 sequence reads: CASSVAGLQFTDTQYF. The CDR3 bases are TGTGCCAGCAGCGTAGCAGGGCTCCAATTCACAGATACGCAGTATTTT.

The V call is TRBV2, the J call TRBJ1-5; tentative D call: TRBD1 (6 bases). Germline CDR1 is SNHLY and CDR2 is FYNNEI. This CDR3 is 14 amino acids long. The V gene lost 2 bases and the J gene lost 7 bases, with 12 bases spanning the gap. CDR3 protein: CASSELGGRQPQHF. In DNA form, the CDR3 reads TGTGCCAGCAGTGAACTGGGGGGGCGCCAGCCCCAGCATTTT.

The V call is TRBV27, the J call TRBJ2-3; D unclear. Per the germline V gene, CDR1 is MNHEY and CDR2 is SMNVEV (reference sequence). The V and J ends lost 4 bases and 0 bases respectively, with 17 bases between them. This CDR3 contains 17 residues. This CDR3 is CASSSIITYSSTDTQYF. DNA for the CDR3: TGTGCCAGCAGTTCAATTATTACGTACAGTAGCACAGATACGCAGTATTTT.

This clone was picked up a small number of times. The V gene is TRBV19, the J gene TRBJ2-2; TRBD1 agrees at 7 bases. Germline V gives CDR1 LNHDA, CDR2 SQIVND (reference sequence). There are 15 residues in the CDR3. With V trimmed by 5 bases and J by 5 bases, 8 bases remained unmatched. CDR3 DNA sequence: TGTGCCAGTAGTCCCGGGACAGAAGTTACCGGGGAGCTGTTTTTT. It codes for CASSPGTEVTGELFF. The whole variable domain, filled in from reference TRBV19 and TRBJ2-2, reads DGGITQSPKYLFRKEGQNVTLSCEQNLNHDAMYWYRQDPGQGLRLIYYSQIVNDFQKGDIAEGYSVSREKKESFPLTVTSAQKNPTAFYLCASSPGTEVTGELFFGEGSRLTVL.